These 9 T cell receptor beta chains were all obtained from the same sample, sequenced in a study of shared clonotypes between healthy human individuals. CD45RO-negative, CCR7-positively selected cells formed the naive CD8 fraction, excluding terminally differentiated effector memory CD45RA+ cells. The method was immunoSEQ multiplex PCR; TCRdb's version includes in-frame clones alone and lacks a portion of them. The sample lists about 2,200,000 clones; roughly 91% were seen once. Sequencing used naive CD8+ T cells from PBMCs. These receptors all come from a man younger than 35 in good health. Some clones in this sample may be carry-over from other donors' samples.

The CDR3 sequence is CASSYPGTGKNEQYF. For the CDR3, the DNA is TGTGCCAGCAGCTATCCCGGGACAGGGAAGAACGAGCAGTACTTC. V gene TRBV7-8 combines with J gene TRBJ2-7, with 9 bases identical to TRBD1. Germline assignment: CDR1 SGHVS and CDR2 FQNEAQ. Trimming at V came to 4 bases and at J to 5 bases, leaving 9 bases not matched to a gene. The CDR3 runs to 15 residues.

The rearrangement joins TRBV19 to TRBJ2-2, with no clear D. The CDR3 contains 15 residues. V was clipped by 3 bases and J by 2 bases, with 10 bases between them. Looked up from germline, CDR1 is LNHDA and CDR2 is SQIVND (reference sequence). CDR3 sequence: CASSIKQTNTGELFF. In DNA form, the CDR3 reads TGTGCCAGTAGTATCAAACAGACTAACACCGGGGAGCTGTTTTTT.

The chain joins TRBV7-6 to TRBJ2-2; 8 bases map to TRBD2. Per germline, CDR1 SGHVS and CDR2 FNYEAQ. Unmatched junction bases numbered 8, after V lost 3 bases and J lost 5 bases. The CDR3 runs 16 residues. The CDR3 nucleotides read TGTGCCAGCAGCTTTCTGCCAGCGGGAGAGACCGGGGAGCTGTTTTTT. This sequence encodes CASSFLPAGETGELFF.

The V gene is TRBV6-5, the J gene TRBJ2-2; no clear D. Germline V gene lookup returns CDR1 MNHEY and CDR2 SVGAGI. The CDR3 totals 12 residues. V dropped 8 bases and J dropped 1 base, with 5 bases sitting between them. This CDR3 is CASSLNTGELFF. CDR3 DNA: TGTGCCAGCTCACTGAACACCGGGGAGCTGTTTTTT.

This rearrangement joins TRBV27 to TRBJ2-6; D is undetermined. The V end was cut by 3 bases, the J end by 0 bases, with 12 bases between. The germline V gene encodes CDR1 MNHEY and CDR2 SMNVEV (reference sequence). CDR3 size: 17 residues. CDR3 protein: CASSFVQSNSGANVLTF. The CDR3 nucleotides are TGTGCCAGCAGTTTTGTTCAGTCAAACTCTGGGGCCAACGTCCTGACTTTC.

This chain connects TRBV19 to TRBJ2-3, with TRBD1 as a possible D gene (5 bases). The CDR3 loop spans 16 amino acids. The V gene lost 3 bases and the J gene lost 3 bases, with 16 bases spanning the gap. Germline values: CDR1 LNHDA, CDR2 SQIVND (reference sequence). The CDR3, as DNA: TGTGCCAGTAGTATTTTTGGGCAGGGTGCGACAGATACGCAGTATTTT. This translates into CASSIFGQGATDTQYF.

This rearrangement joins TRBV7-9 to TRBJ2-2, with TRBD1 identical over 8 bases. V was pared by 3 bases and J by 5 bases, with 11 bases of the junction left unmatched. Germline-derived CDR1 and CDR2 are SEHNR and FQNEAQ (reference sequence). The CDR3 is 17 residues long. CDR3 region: CASSLELDREPTGELFF. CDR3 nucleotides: TGTGCCAGCAGCTTGGAGTTGGACAGGGAACCTACCGGGGAGCTGTTTTTT.

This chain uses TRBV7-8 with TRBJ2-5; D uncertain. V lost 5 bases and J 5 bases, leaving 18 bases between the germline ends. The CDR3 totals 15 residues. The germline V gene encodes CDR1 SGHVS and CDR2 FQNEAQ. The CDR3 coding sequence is TGTGCCAGCAGCACGAACCCCGGTCACTCGGAGACCCAGTACTTC. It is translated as CASSTNPGHSETQYF.

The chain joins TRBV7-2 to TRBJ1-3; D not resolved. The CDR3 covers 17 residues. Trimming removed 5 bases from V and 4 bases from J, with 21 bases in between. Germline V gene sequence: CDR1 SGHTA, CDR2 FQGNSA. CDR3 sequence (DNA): TGTGCCAGCAGCGTCAGTCCCCCGGGCCACGAAGGAAACACCATATATTTT. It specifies CASSVSPPGHEGNTIYF.